The T cell receptor (beta chain) under discussion was sequenced for a study of T cells after yellow fever vaccination. Study outcomes and limitations: Clones from primary vaccination mostly reappeared after the booster (approximately 95% CD4, over 85% CD8). Weaker, the secondary response had a peak occurring faster, on day 5 versus 15.

In making TCR cDNA, 5'RACE template switching added a universal primer site and UMIs to it. One entry per CDR3 protein results from TCRdb running MiXCR on the 5' RACE reads. The table includes around 320,000 distinct CDR3 sequences, approximately 8% detected once. This clonotype was seen only a few times. The target antigen is unknown. The ends were cut back, 5 bases at V and 3 bases at J, with 13 bases in the middle. The CDR3 length is 15 residues. This chain joins TRBV12-3 or TRBV12-4 and TRBJ1-4; D unresolved. The sequence derives from a man aged 18 to 35 who received the YFV17D yellow fever vaccine. This material consisted of CD4+ T cells sorted from PBMCs, taken 5 days after the yellow fever booster vaccination. This CDR3 reads CASSGGRGPNEKLFF. CDR3 nucleotides: TGTGCCAGCAGTGGCGGGCGCGGACCTAATGAAAAACTGTTTTTT.